Below, 23 T cell receptor beta chains from the same sample are listed, as sequenced in a study of shared clonotypes between healthy human individuals. This table comes from immunoSEQ multiplex PCR, and its TCRdb copy is limited to in-frame clones, with some not included. The profile covers millions of clones, with approximately 95% appearing a single time and 0.13% taken by the ten largest. Sequencing was performed on naive CD4+ T cells sorted from blood. Subset noted: CD45RA+ positively selected. The receptor source for this set is a man in his late teens or twenties in good health.

V gene TRBV30 combines with J gene TRBJ1-1; D is uncertain. Per germline, CDR1 GTSNPN and CDR2 SVGIG (reference sequence). V was shortened by 2 bases and J by 0 bases, with 10 bases between the two germline ends. The CDR3 covers 14 residues. The CDR3 DNA is TGTGCCTGGAGTTTGGCAGGCTTGAACACTGAAGCTTTCTTT. Translated: CAWSLAGLNTEAFF.

V is TRBV2 and J is TRBJ2-3, with 9 nucleotides matching TRBD1. The V and J ends lost 5 bases and 8 bases, in that order; junction bases with no gene match: 5. This CDR3 spans 13 amino acids. Germline CDR1 and CDR2: SNHLY and FYNNEI. The CDR3 sequence is CASSSDRGTTQYF. In DNA, the CDR3 is TGTGCCAGCAGTTCCGACAGGGGGACTACGCAGTATTTT.

Concerning this clone itself: This specimen includes other DNA sequences encoding the same CDR3. CDR3 residues: CASSERTENTEAFF. CDR3 in DNA: TGTGCCAGCAGTGAAAGGACGGAGAACACTGAAGCTTTCTTT. The chain carries TRBV6-1 and TRBJ1-1, with D unresolved. V was trimmed by 2 bases and J by 1 base, leaving 8 bases between them. Germline V gene lookup returns CDR1 MNHNS and CDR2 SASEGT. The CDR3 is made up of 14 amino acids.

J is TRBJ2-1 and V is TRBV7-8; 10 bases fit TRBD1. The V gene end was trimmed by 7 bases and the J gene end by 5 bases; junction bases not matched to a gene: 5. CDR1 SGHVS and CDR2 FQNEAQ come from the germline V gene. CDR3 length: 14 residues. CDR3 DNA sequence: TGTGCCAGCATATCGGGACAGGGGCACAATGAGCAGTTCTTC. Translation gives CASISGQGHNEQFF.

V gene TRBV6-6 combines with J gene TRBJ2-3; possible D gene TRBD2, 5 bases. The CDR3 spans 15 residues. The germline V gene has CDR1 MNHNY and CDR2 SVGAGI (reference sequence). V lost 5 bases, J lost 0 bases, and 12 bases lay in between. CDR3 loop: CASSTTWTSTDTQYF. The CDR3 nucleotides read TGTGCCAGCAGTACGACGTGGACTAGCACAGATACGCAGTATTTT.

This chain connects TRBV27 to TRBJ1-5, with a weak D call TRBD1 (6 bases). The germline V and J ends were trimmed by 2 bases and 5 bases, with 10 bases remaining between them. Germline CDR1 reads MNHEY; CDR2 reads SMNVEV (reference sequence). The CDR3 spans 14 residues. This CDR3 reads CASSLNRAHQPQHF. The CDR3 DNA follows: TGTGCCAGCAGTTTAAACAGGGCCCATCAGCCCCAGCATTTT.

The chain couples TRBV30 to TRBJ2-5; no definite D call. The CDR3 has 13 amino acids. Per germline, CDR1 GTSNPN and CDR2 SVGIG (reference sequence). The ends were cut back, 0 bases at V and 5 bases at J, with 10 bases in the middle. CDR3 sequence: CAWSVSGRETQYF. CDR3 DNA sequence: TGTGCCTGGAGTGTGTCCGGGCGGGAGACCCAGTACTTC. The variable domain in full, completed from reference TRBV30 and TRBJ2-5, reads SQTIHQWPATLVQPVGSPLSLECTVEGTSNPNLYWYRQAAGRGLQLLFYSVGIGQISSEVPQNLSASRPQDRQFILSSKKLLLSDSGFYLCAWSVSGRETQYFGPGTRLLVL.

This chain links TRBV6-6 with TRBJ2-7, with 8 bases aligning to TRBD2. This CDR3 is 15 amino acids long. Germline V lookup: CDR1 MNHNY, CDR2 SVGAGI (reference sequence). V dropped 5 bases and J dropped 4; count of bases not matched to a gene: 10. The CDR3 DNA sequence: TGTGCCAGCAGTAATCCGGCGGGAGGCCGTTACGAGCAGTACTTC. Its protein product is CASSNPAGGRYEQYF.

This clone appeared a few times. V is TRBV11-1 and J is TRBJ2-2; D unclear. Trimming took off 6 bases at V and 4 bases at J, with 9 bases between the two ends. Per germline, CDR1 SGHAT and CDR2 FQDESV (reference sequence). The CDR3 runs 13 residues. CDR3 residues: CASSLRRTGELFF. The CDR3 DNA reads TGTGCCAGCAGTTTACGGCGCACCGGGGAGCTGTTTTTT.

The rearrangement joins TRBV29-1 to TRBJ2-7; possibly TRBD1 for D (6 bases). The germline V gene has CDR1 SQVTM and CDR2 ANQGSEA. The CDR3 consists of 13 residues. The V and J ends lost 7 bases and 3 bases respectively, with 16 bases between them. The CDR3 region is CSGTDSNHYEQYF. In DNA, the CDR3 is TGCAGCGGGACGGACAGTAATCACTACGAGCAGTACTTC.

The chain uses TRBV7-2 and TRBJ2-1; no clear D. Trimming removed 3 bases from V and 7 bases from J, with 10 bases in between. Germline CDR1 reads SGHTA; CDR2 reads FQGNSA. This CDR3 is built from 13 residues. For the CDR3, the DNA is TGTGCCAGCAGCTTCCTGCCTGGGAATGAGCAGTTCTTC. Encoded protein: CASSFLPGNEQFF.

CDR3 DNA: TGTGCCAGCGGCCTGACGCGCCGAACAGATACGCAGTATTTT. Its translation is CASGLTRRTDTQYF. This chain connects TRBV28 to TRBJ2-3, with D uncertain. This CDR3 region has 14 residues. The germline V and J ends were trimmed by 8 bases and 3 bases, with 15 bases remaining between them. The germline gives CDR1 MDHEN, CDR2 SYDVKM.

The V gene is TRBV2, the J gene TRBJ1-2, with a possible D match to TRBD1 (5 bases). This CDR3 has 15 amino acids. Germline CDR1 and CDR2: SNHLY and FYNNEI. V was shortened by 1 base and J by 7 bases, with 16 bases between the two germline ends. The DNA for the CDR3 is TGTGCCAGCAGTGAAGTTACAGGCTCCTGGGTTGGCTACACCTTC. This encodes CASSEVTGSWVGYTF.

The V call is TRBV10-3, the J call TRBJ2-1, with D perhaps TRBD1 (5 bases). The CDR3 length is 14 residues. Germline V lookup: CDR1 ENHRY, CDR2 SYGVKD. Trimming removed 3 bases from V and 6 bases from J, with 12 bases in between. The DNA for the CDR3 is TGTGCCATCAGTGACTCAGGACAACTCAATGAGCAGTTCTTC. Encoded protein: CAISDSGQLNEQFF.

This chain uses TRBV7-2 with TRBJ2-3; D is possibly TRBD2 (6 bases). The CDR3 runs to 17 residues. CDR1 is SGHTA and CDR2 is FQGNSA in the germline V gene. The V end was cut by 5 bases, the J end by 3 bases, with 21 bases between. This CDR3 is CASSPPWGLGRTDTQYF. As DNA, the CDR3 is TGTGCCAGCAGCCCACCCTGGGGACTTGGAAGAACAGATACGCAGTATTTT.

The chain couples TRBV27 to TRBJ1-2; no reliable D call. Germline V gene data show CDR1 as MNHEY and CDR2 as SMNVEV (reference sequence). The CDR3 runs 13 residues. The V gene lost 4 bases and the J gene lost 5 bases, with 11 bases spanning the gap. The CDR3, as DNA: TGTGCCAGCAGTTCGGCCTCCTGGTATGGCTACACCTTC. Translated, it gives CASSSASWYGYTF.

The chain employs TRBV9 and TRBJ2-2; D tentatively fits TRBD1 or TRBD2 (5 bases each). The germline V gene has CDR1 SGDLS and CDR2 YYNGEE. CDR3 length: 16 amino acids. V shed 4 bases and J shed 5 bases, with 18 bases lying between them. CDR3 coding DNA: TGTGCCAGCAGCCCGGGGACGGCGCGCTTGACCGGGGAGCTGTTTTTT. Amino acids: CASSPGTARLTGELFF.

As to this clone: Within the sample, other DNA sequences also encode this same CDR3. The chain employs TRBV30 and TRBJ1-1; no clear D. Germline lookup yields CDR1 GTSNPN and CDR2 SVGIG (reference sequence). Trimming left V 0 bases short and J 3 bases short, with 8 bases between. The CDR3 contains 13 residues. CDR3 sequence reads: CAWSVRGDTEAFF. The CDR3 DNA follows: TGTGCCTGGAGTGTACGGGGTGACACTGAAGCTTTCTTT.

Comment on this clone: The same CDR3 is also encoded by other DNA sequences in this sample. The genes are TRBV9 and TRBJ1-2, with 9 bases lining up with TRBD1. Unmatched junction bases numbered 0, after V lost 0 bases and J lost 6 bases. Germline CDR1 SGDLS, CDR2 YYNGEE. This CDR3 spans 13 amino acids. DNA of the CDR3: TGTGCCAGCAGCGTAGGGACAGGGGATGGCTACACCTTC. Translated: CASSVGTGDGYTF.

The chain is built from TRBV5-1 and TRBJ2-3; D ambiguous. Germline assignment: CDR1 SGHRS and CDR2 YFSETQ. Between the trimmed V and J ends, which lost 4 bases and 2 bases, there was a span of 8 bases. This CDR3 region has 13 residues. In nucleotides, the CDR3 is TGCGCCAGCAGCATCGACATCACAGATACGCAGTATTTT. It codes for CASSIDITDTQYF.

This chain joins TRBV4-1 and TRBJ2-5, with a tentative D call TRBD2 (5 bases). Trimming pared 3 bases from V and 5 bases from J, leaving 19 bases between. The length of the CDR3 is 16 residues. The germline V gene has CDR1 MGHRA and CDR2 YSYEKL. CDR3 residues: CASSQDLGLSSETQYF. Written as DNA, the CDR3 is TGCGCCAGCAGCCAGGACCTAGGACTCTCTTCCGAGACCCAGTACTTC.

Worth noting for this clone: With a much larger clone just one base away, this may be a read error. The sample carries other DNA sequences with the same CDR3. This chain joins TRBV7-9 and TRBJ1-1, with D maybe TRBD1 (5 bases). The CDR3 has 15 amino acids. The germline V gene encodes CDR1 SEHNR and CDR2 FQNEAQ (reference sequence). The DNA for the CDR3 is TGTGCCAGCAGCTTAGCGCGGGGCCGGCCCGAGGAAGCTTTCTTC. Its translation is CASSLARGRPEEAFF.

The V call is TRBV11-2, the J call TRBJ2-5; no clear D gene. Trimming took off 5 bases at V and 4 bases at J, with 11 bases between the two ends. CDR1 is SGHAT and CDR2 is FQNNGV in the germline V gene. CDR3 size: 13 residues. The CDR3 DNA sequence: TGTGCCAGCAGCGTTAGCCTGGGAGAGACCCAGTACTTC. Its protein product is CASSVSLGETQYF.